This TCR beta chain was retrieved from a study of tumor-infiltrating lymphocytes in primary liver carcinoma. The germline gives CDR1 ENHRY, CDR2 SYGVKD. V was cut by 4 bases and J by 0 bases, with 15 bases left in between. The CDR3 spans 17 residues. This clonotype occurred many times. The investigators made TCR beta cDNA from about 500 ng total RNA, using a constant-region primer. Three nested multiplex PCR rounds, a slightly modified ARM-PCR method, built the TCR beta libraries. TRBV1-TRBV30 forward and Cbeta reverse primers drove the first two approximately 11-cycle rounds. TCRdb reprocessed the multiplex PCR reads via MiXCR and lists one record per CDR3 protein. The sample shows approximately 310,000 distinct CDR3 sequences, more than 55% of them seen only once. Germline DNA was also extracted, and blood RNA derived from unsorted whole blood.

V usage is TRBV10-3 and J usage is TRBJ1-4, with D unresolved. This TCR derives from a middle-aged man with primary liver carcinoma and hepatitis B virus infection. Sequencing was performed on peripheral blood. The CDR3 DNA sequence: TGTGCCATCAGTGGAGGGCCGGGTACTGCAACTAATGAAAAACTGTTTTTT. Translation gives CAISGGPGTATNEKLFF.